These T cell receptor beta chains were read from a single sample in a study of T cells in Graves' hyperthyroidism and ophthalmopathy. TCRdb re-called the multiplex PCR reads with MiXCR, one entry per CDR3 protein. The sample has 470,000 or so distinct CDR3 sequences; less than 25% are singletons. What was sequenced was blood. The receptors stem from a man between 18 and 29 years old with Graves' hyperthyroidism. The CDR3 runs from the conserved cysteine through the conserved F or W. D genes are given only for firm matches. The size field is filled for only some rows; it gives once, few, many or a size class.

cdr3_aa,cdr3_nt,j_call,clone_size,cdr3_length,v_call,d_call
CASSPRGRDGYTF,TGTGCCAGCAGTCCCAGGGGTAGGGATGGCTACACCTTC,TRBJ1-2,few,13,TRBV27,.
CASSFLAGREQYF,TGTGCCAGCAGCTTCTTGGCAGGACGCGAGCAGTACTTC,TRBJ2-7,many,13,TRBV7-3,.
CASSPRDPTGELFF,TGTGCCAGCAGTCCCCGGGACCCCACCGGGGAGCTGTTTTTT,TRBJ2-2,few,14,TRBV12-3/TRBV12-4,.
CASSARTGSLGQPQHF,TGTGCCAGCAGCGCGCGTACCGGGAGCTTAGGACAGCCCCAGCATTTT,TRBJ1-5,many,16,TRBV7-8,.
CASSEQGRQETQYF,TGTGCCAGTAGTGAGCAGGGGCGGCAAGAGACCCAGTACTTC,TRBJ2-5,many,14,TRBV19,.
CASSLEPDLEQYF,TGTGCCAGCAGCTTAGAACCGGATCTCGAGCAGTACTTC,TRBJ2-7,few,13,TRBV11-2,.
CATSAGQGANEQYF,TGTGCCACCAGCGCGGGACAGGGCGCGAACGAGCAGTACTTC,TRBJ2-7,many,14,TRBV15,TRBD1
CASSVRQGGNEQYF,TGTGCCAGCAGCGTCCGACAGGGAGGCAACGAGCAGTACTTC,TRBJ2-7,many,14,TRBV7-6,.
CASSYIIRGGWTEAFF,TGTGCCAGCAGTTACATAATAAGAGGGGGATGGACTGAAGCTTTCTTT,TRBJ1-1,many,16,TRBV6-5,.
CASTESGPRRPVIYTF,TGTGCCAGCACCGAATCGGGACCACGAAGGCCCGTCATCTACACCTTC,TRBJ1-2,few,16,TRBV6-2/TRBV6-3,.
CASSRATDVTYEQYF,TGTGCCAGCAGTAGAGCGACGGACGTCACCTACGAGCAGTACTTC,TRBJ2-7,.,15,TRBV6-1,.
CASDCSYEQYF,TGTGCCAGCGACTGCTCCTACGAGCAGTACTTC,TRBJ2-7,few,11,TRBV27,.
CASSDSQGLAKNIKYF,TGTGCCAGCAGTGACTCGCAGGGCCTGGCCAAAAACATTAAGTACTTC,TRBJ2-4,.,16,TRBV28,.
CATRFEQGGGNQPQHF,TGTGCCACCAGATTCGAACAGGGTGGCGGCAATCAGCCCCAGCATTTT,TRBJ1-5,many,16,TRBV10-3,.
CASSTGTALSSGYTF,TGTGCCAGTAGTACCGGGACAGCCCTTTCCTCCGGCTACACCTTC,TRBJ1-2,.,15,TRBV19,TRBD1
CATSAQGSGANVLTF,TGTGCCACCAGTGCCCAAGGGTCTGGGGCCAACGTCCTGACTTTC,TRBJ2-6,many,15,TRBV24-1,.
CASRSGGETEAFF,TGTGCCAGCAGGTCAGGGGGCGAGACTGAAGCTTTCTTT,TRBJ1-1,once,13,TRBV6-2/TRBV6-3,TRBD1
CASSQWSTGGVTEAFF,TGTGCCAGCAGCCAATGGAGCACCGGAGGAGTTACTGAAGCTTTCTTT,TRBJ1-1,.,16,TRBV3-1,.
CASRRQGPNYGYTF,TGTGCCAGCAGACGACAGGGGCCTAACTATGGCTACACCTTC,TRBJ1-2,.,14,TRBV6-1,TRBD1
CASSPEDRGNSPLHF,TGCGCCAGCAGCCCAGAAGACAGGGGTAATTCACCCCTCCACTTT,TRBJ1-6,.,15,TRBV5-1,TRBD1
CASSSGGPGETQYF,TGCGCCAGCAGCTCCGGGGGGCCCGGAGAGACCCAGTACTTC,TRBJ2-5,many,14,TRBV5-1,.
CASSEGEDYGYTF,TGTGCCAGCAGTGAGGGGGAGGACTATGGCTACACCTTC,TRBJ1-2,many,13,TRBV2,.
CASSLDPQGDNSPLHF,TGCGCCAGCAGCCTGGACCCACAGGGAGACAATTCACCCCTCCACTTT,TRBJ1-6,.,16,TRBV5-1,.
CSAATGFNQPQHF,TGCAGTGCAGCGACAGGTTTCAATCAGCCCCAGCATTTT,TRBJ1-5,.,13,TRBV20-1,.
CASSIGGYGSYEQYF,TGTGCCAGTAGTATCGGGGGTTATGGCTCCTACGAGCAGTACTTC,TRBJ2-7,.,15,TRBV19,.
CASSEIENTEAFF,TGTGCCAGCAGTGAAATTGAGAACACTGAAGCTTTCTTT,TRBJ1-1,many,13,TRBV2,.
CSERDSVTETQYF,TGCAGTGAAAGGGACAGTGTCACAGAGACCCAGTACTTC,TRBJ2-5,many,13,TRBV20-1,TRBD1
CASSVENHNTEAFF,TGTGCCAGCAGCGTAGAGAACCATAACACTGAAGCTTTCTTT,TRBJ1-1,few,14,TRBV9,.
CASSFGASGAYEQYF,TGTGCCAGCAGCTTCGGGGCTAGCGGGGCCTACGAGCAGTACTTC,TRBJ2-7,many,15,TRBV7-2,TRBD2
CASSQGTADSYEQYF,TGTGCCAGCAGCCAAGGGACAGCGGACTCCTACGAGCAGTACTTC,TRBJ2-7,many,15,TRBV11-1,TRBD1
CASSGRDKNIQYF,TGTGCCAGTAGTGGCAGGGACAAAAACATTCAGTACTTC,TRBJ2-4,many,13,TRBV19,.
CASSPPVLGRNYGYTF,TGTGCCAGCAGTCCCCCAGTTCTCGGCAGGAACTATGGCTACACCTTC,TRBJ1-2,many,16,TRBV28,.
CASSAHGTAYEQYF,TGTGCCAGCAGCGCCCACGGGACAGCCTACGAGCAGTACTTC,TRBJ2-7,.,14,TRBV5-6,TRBD1
CASIWGLAGAAEQYF,TGTGCCAGCATCTGGGGGCTAGCGGGGGCAGCAGAGCAGTACTTC,TRBJ2-7,many,15,TRBV12-3/TRBV12-4,TRBD2
CASLQGTTEAFF,TGTGCCAGTTTACAGGGGACGACTGAAGCTTTCTTT,TRBJ1-1,many,12,TRBV19,TRBD1
CASSYLLTSSLRYF,TGTGCCAGCAGTTACCTCCTTACTAGTTCGCTTCGATACTTC,TRBJ2-7,many,14,TRBV6-5,.
CASSLSGRSSYEQYF,TGTGCCAGCAGCCTTAGCGGTCGGAGCTCCTACGAGCAGTACTTC,TRBJ2-7,many,15,TRBV7-2,.
CSAIWTETYEQYF,TGCAGTGCTATTTGGACTGAGACCTACGAGCAGTACTTC,TRBJ2-7,many,13,TRBV20-1,.
CASSRTGSGPQHF,TGTGCCAGCAGTCGGACAGGCTCAGGGCCCCAGCATTTT,TRBJ1-5,many,13,TRBV6-5,TRBD1
CASSYRVEETQYF,TGTGCCAGCAGTTACAGGGTCGAGGAGACCCAGTACTTC,TRBJ2-5,few,13,TRBV6-2/TRBV6-3,.
CASSLVTFEAFF,TGTGCCAGCAGCTTAGTAACCTTTGAAGCTTTCTTT,TRBJ1-1,many,12,TRBV11-2,.